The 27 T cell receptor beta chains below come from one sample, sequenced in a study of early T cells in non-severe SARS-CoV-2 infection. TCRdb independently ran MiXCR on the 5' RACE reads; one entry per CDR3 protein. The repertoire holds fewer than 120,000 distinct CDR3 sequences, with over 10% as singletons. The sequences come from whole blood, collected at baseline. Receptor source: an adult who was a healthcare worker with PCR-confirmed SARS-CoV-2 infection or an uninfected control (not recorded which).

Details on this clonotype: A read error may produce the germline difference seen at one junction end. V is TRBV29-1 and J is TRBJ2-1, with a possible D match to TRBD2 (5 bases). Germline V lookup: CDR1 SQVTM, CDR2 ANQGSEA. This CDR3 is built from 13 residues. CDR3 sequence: CSVESGSSNEQFF. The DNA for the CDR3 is TGCAGCGTTGAAAGCGGATCCTCCAATGAGCAGTTCTTC.

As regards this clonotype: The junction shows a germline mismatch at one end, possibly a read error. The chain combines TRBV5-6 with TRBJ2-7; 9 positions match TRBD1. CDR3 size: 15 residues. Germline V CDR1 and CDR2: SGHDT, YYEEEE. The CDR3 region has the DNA TGTGCCAGCAGCTTGACGGGACAGGGCTCCCACGAGCAGTACTTC. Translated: CASSLTGQGSHEQYF.

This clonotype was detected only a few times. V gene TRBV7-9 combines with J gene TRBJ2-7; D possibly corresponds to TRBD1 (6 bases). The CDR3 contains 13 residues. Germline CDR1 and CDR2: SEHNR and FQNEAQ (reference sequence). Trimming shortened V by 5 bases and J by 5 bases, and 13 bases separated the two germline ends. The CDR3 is CASSPITGHEQYF. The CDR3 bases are TGTGCCAGCAGCCCCATAACAGGGCACGAGCAGTACTTC.

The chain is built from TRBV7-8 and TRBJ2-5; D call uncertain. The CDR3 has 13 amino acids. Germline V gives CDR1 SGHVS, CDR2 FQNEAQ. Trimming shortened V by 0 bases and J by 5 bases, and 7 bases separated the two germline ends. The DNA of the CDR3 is TGTGCCAGCAGCTTAGCTAGGCGGGAGACCCAGTACTTC. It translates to CASSLARRETQYF.

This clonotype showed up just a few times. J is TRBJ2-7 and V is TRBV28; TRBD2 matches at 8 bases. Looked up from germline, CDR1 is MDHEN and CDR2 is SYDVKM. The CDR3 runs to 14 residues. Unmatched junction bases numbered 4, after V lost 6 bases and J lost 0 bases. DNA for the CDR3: TGTGCCAGCAGGCGGGGGGAGATCTCCTACGAGCAGTACTTC. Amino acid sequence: CASRRGEISYEQYF.

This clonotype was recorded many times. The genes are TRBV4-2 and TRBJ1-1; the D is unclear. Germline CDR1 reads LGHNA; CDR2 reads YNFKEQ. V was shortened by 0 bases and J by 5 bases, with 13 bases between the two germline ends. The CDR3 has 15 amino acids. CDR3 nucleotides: TGTGCCAGCAGCCAAGATCAAGGACCGTGGACTGAAGCTTTCTTT. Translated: CASSQDQGPWTEAFF.

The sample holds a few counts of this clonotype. CDR3 bases: TGTGCCAGCAGCTTAGTGGCCCACACCGGGGAGCTGTTTTTT. It encodes CASSLVAHTGELFF. The J gene is TRBJ2-2, the V gene TRBV7-9, with no clear D. Germline-derived CDR1 and CDR2 are SEHNR and FQNEAQ (reference sequence). Trimming shortened V by 1 base and J by 3 bases, and 6 bases separated the two germline ends. The CDR3 is 14 residues long.

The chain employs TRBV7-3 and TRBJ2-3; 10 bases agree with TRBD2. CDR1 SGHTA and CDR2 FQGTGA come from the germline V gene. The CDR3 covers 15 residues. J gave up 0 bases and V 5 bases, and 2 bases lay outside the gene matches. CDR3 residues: CASSLLAGSTDTQYF. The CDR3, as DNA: TGTGCCAGCAGCCTACTAGCGGGAAGCACAGATACGCAGTATTTT.

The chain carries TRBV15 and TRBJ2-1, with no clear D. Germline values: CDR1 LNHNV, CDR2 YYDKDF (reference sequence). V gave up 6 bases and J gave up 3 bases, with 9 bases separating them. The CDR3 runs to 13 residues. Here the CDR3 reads CATSADFYNEQFF. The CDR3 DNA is TGTGCCACCAGTGCCGATTTCTACAATGAGCAGTTCTTC.

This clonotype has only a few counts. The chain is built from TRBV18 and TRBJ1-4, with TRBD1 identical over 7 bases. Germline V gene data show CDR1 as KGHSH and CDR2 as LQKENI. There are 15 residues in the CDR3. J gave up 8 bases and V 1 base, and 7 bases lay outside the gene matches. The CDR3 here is CASSPRQGSREKLFF. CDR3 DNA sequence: TGTGCCAGCTCACCACGACAGGGAAGTCGAGAAAAACTGTTTTTT.

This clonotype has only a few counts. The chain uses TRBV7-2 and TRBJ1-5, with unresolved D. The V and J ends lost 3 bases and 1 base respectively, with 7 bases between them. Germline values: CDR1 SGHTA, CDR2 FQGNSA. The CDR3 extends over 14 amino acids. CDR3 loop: CASSFLGSNQPQHF. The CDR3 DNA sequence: TGTGCCAGCAGCTTTTTAGGGAGCAATCAGCCCCAGCATTTT. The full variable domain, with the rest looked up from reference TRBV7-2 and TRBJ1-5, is GAGVSQSPSNKVTEKGKDVELRCDPISGHTALYWYRQSLGQGLEFLIYFQGNSAPDKSGLPSDRFSAERTGGSVSTLTIQRTQQEDSAVYLCASSFLGSNQPQHFGDGTRLSIL.

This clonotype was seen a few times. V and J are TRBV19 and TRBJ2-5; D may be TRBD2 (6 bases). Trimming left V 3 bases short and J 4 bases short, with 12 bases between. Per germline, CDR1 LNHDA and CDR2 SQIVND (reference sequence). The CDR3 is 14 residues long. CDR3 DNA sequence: TGTGCCAGTAGTATGTCCCCCGGGAGAGAGACCCAGTACTTC. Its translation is CASSMSPGRETQYF.

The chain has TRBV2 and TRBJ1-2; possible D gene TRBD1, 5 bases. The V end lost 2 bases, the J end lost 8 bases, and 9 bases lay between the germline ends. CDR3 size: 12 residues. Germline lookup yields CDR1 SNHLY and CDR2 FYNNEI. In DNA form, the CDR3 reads TGTGCCAGCAGTGAACAGGGTCTAGGCTACACCTTC. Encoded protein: CASSEQGLGYTF.

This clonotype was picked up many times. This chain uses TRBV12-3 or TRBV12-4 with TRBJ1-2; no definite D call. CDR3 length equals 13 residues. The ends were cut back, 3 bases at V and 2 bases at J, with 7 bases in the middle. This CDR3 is CASSFSSNYGYTF. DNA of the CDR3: TGTGCCAGCAGTTTTTCATCGAACTATGGCTACACCTTC.

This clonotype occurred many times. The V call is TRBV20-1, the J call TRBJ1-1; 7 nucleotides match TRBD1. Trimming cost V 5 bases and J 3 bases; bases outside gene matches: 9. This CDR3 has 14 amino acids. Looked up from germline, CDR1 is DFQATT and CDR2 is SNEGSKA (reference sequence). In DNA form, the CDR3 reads TGCAGTGCTCCGGCGAGGGGGCGCGACACTGAAGCTTTCTTT. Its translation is CSAPARGRDTEAFF.

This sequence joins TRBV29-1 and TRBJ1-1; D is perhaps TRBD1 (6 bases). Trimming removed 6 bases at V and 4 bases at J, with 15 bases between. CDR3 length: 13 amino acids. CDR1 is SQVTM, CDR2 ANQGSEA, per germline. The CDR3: CSVRGVGATEAFF. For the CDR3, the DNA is TGCAGCGTGAGGGGGGTAGGGGCCACTGAAGCTTTCTTT.

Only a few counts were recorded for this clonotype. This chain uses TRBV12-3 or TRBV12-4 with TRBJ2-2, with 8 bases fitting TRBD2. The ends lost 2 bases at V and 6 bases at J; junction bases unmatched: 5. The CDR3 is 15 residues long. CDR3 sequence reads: CASSLTAGASGELFF. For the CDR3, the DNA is TGTGCCAGCAGTTTAACAGCGGGAGCTTCCGGGGAGCTGTTTTTT.

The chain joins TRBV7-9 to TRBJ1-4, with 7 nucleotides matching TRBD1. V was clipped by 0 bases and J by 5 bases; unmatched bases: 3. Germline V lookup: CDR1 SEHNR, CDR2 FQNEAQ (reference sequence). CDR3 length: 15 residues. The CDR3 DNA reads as TGTGCCAGCAGCTTAGCATTGGACAGGAATGAAAAACTGTTTTTT. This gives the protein CASSLALDRNEKLFF.

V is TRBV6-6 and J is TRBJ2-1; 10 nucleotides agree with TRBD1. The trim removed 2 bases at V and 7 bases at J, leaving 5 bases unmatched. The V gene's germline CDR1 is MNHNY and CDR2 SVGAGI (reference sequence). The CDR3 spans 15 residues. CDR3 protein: CASSYRDRGTNEQFF. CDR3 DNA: TGTGCCAGCAGTTACCGGGACAGGGGCACGAATGAGCAGTTCTTC.

CDR3 DNA sequence: TGCAGTGCTACCCCCGAGGGGCACCCGAGCTATGGCTACACCTTC. The encoded protein is CSATPEGHPSYGYTF. The chain joins TRBV20-1 to TRBJ1-2, with D tentatively TRBD1 (5 bases). The CDR3 contains 15 residues. The germline CDR1 and CDR2 sequences are DFQATT and SNEGSKA (reference sequence). V gave up 4 bases and J gave up 4 bases, with 19 bases separating them.

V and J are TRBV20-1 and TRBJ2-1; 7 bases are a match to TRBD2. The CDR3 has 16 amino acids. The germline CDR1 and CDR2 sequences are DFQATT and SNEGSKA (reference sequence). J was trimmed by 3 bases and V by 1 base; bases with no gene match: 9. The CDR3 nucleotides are TGCAGTGCTAGAGGTATTCGGGAGGAGGACTACAATGAGCAGTTCTTC. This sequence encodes CSARGIREEDYNEQFF.

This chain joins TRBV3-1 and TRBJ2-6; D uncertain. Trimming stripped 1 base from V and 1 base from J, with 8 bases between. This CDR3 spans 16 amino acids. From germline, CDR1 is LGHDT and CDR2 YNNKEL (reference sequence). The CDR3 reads CASSQVGRSGANVLTF. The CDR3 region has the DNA TGTGCCAGCAGCCAAGTTGGAAGATCTGGGGCCAACGTCCTGACTTTC.

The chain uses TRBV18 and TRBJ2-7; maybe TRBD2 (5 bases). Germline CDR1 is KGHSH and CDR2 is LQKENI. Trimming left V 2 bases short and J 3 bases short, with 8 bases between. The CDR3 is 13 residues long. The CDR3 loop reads CASSPSRDYEQYF. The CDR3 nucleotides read TGTGCCAGCTCACCATCCCGGGACTACGAGCAGTACTTC.

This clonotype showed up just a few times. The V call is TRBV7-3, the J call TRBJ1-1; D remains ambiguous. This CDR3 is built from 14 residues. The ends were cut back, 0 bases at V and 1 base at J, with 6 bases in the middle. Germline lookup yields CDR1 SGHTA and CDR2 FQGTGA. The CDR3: CASSLTSRNTEAFF. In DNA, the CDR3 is TGTGCCAGCAGCTTAACGTCAAGGAACACTGAAGCTTTCTTT.

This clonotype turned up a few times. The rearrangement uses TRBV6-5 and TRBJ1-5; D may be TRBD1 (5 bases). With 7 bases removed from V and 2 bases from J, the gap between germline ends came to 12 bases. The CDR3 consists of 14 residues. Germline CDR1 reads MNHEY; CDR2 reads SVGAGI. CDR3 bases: TGTGCCAGCATGCTCAGGGAACGCAATCAGCCCCAGCATTTT. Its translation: CASMLRERNQPQHF.

CDR3 nucleotide sequence: TGTGCCAGCAGTTCCCAAGGGACAGACTACAATGAGCAGTTCTTC. Translated: CASSSQGTDYNEQFF. The genes are TRBV6-2 or TRBV6-3 and TRBJ2-1, with 7 bases aligning to TRBD1. Looked up from germline, CDR1 is MNHEY and CDR2 is SVGEGT. The length of the CDR3 is 15 residues. V lost 4 bases and J lost 3; bases outside the gene matches: 6.

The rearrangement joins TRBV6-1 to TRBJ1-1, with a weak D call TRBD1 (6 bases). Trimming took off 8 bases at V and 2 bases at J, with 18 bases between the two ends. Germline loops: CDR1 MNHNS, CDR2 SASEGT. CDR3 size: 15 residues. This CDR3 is CASGGRVNPNTEAFF. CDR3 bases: TGTGCCAGCGGGGGCAGGGTTAATCCAAACACTGAAGCTTTCTTT.